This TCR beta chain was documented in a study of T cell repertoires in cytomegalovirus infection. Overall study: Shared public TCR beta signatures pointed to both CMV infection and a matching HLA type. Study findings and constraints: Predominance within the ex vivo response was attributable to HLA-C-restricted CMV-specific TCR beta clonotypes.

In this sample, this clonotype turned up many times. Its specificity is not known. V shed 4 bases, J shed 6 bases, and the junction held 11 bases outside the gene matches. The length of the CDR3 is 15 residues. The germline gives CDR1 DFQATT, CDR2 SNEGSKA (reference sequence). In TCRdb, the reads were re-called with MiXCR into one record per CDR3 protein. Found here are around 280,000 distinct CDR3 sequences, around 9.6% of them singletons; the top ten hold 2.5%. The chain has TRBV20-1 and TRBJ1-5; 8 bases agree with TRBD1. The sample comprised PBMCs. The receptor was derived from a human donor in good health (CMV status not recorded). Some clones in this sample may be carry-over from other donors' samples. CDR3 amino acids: CSATRQAGGSQPQHF. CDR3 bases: TGCAGTGCTACCCGGCAGGCAGGGGGCTCTCAGCCCCAGCATTTT.